Shown below are 15 T cell receptor beta chains from a single sample sequenced in a study of response to subunit inactivated influenza vaccine. A single record per CDR3 protein comes from TCRdb applying MiXCR to the RT-PCR reads. The sample has 500,000 to 600,000 distinct CDR3 sequences; roughly 13% are singletons. The sequences come from PBMCs from blood, collected roughly 46 days after vaccination. Receptors were obtained from a man aged 45 to 65 who received an inactivated influenza vaccine.

This clonotype was recorded a few times. The V gene is TRBV7-8, the J gene TRBJ2-5; 7 bases fit TRBD2. Unmatched junction bases numbered 9, after V lost 2 bases and J lost 0 bases. Germline-derived CDR1 and CDR2 are SGHVS and FQNEAQ. This CDR3 has 17 amino acids. In nucleotides, the CDR3 is TGTGCCAGCAGCTTACTGATGGGGGGGAAGTACCAAGAGACCCAGTACTTC. It yields the protein CASSLLMGGKYQETQYF.

The rearrangement uses TRBV4-2 and TRBJ2-2; 7 bases are shared with TRBD1. Trimming cost V 2 bases and J 2 bases; bases outside gene matches: 2. This CDR3 region has 15 residues. The V gene's germline CDR1 is LGHNA and CDR2 YNFKEQ. In DNA form, the CDR3 reads TGTGCCAGCAGCCAACGACAGGGTAACACCGGGGAGCTGTTTTTT. Amino acid sequence: CASSQRQGNTGELFF.

The chain carries TRBV6-1 and TRBJ2-3; the D gene could be TRBD1 or TRBD2 (5 bases each). This CDR3 has 16 residues. Germline assignment: CDR1 MNHNS and CDR2 SASEGT. Trimming shortened V by 5 bases and J by 7 bases, and 22 bases separated the two germline ends. The CDR3 loop is CASSPGWGTPTYTQYF. Here the CDR3 DNA reads TGTGCCAGCAGTCCAGGGTGGGGGACCCCCACGTATACGCAGTATTTT.

This clonotype was detected ten times or more. This chain uses TRBV5-1 with TRBJ2-3; TRBD2 matches 14 bases. V was pared by 4 bases and J by 2 bases, with 6 bases of the junction left unmatched. Germline CDR1 is SGHRS and CDR2 is YFSETQ. The CDR3 has 17 residues. CDR3 in amino acids: CASSIGTSGGITDTQYF. CDR3 coding DNA: TGCGCCAGCAGCATCGGGACTAGCGGGGGAATCACAGATACGCAGTATTTT.

This chain uses TRBV18 with TRBJ1-4, with D unresolved. Germline V gives CDR1 KGHSH, CDR2 LQKENI. V gave up 6 bases and J gave up 0 bases, with 14 bases separating them. There are 16 residues in the CDR3. CDR3 nucleotides: TGTGCCAGCTCCGATCAATTTTACACAACTAATGAAAAACTGTTTTTT. This gives the protein CASSDQFYTTNEKLFF.

This clonotype has just a few counts. This chain links TRBV7-8 with TRBJ2-7; 8 bases map to TRBD2. Unmatched junction bases numbered 12, after V lost 3 bases and J lost 2 bases. The CDR3 totals 17 residues. Germline V lookup: CDR1 SGHVS, CDR2 FQNEAQ. The DNA of the CDR3 is TGTGCCAGCAGCTTCCAACTACGGACTAGCCTCGCCTACGAGCAGTACTTC. Translating it yields CASSFQLRTSLAYEQYF.

As to this clonotype: Compared with germline, one end of the junction differs, possibly owing to a read error. The gene calls are TRBV6-1 and TRBJ2-3, with 7 bases matching TRBD1. The CDR3 loop spans 19 amino acids. Germline V CDR1 and CDR2: MNHNS, SASEGT. The CDR3 sequence is CASRGGFRGQVGKTDTKYF. DNA for the CDR3: TGTGCCAGCAGAGGGGGTTTTAGGGGGCAAGTGGGGAAAACAGATACGAAGTATTTT.

This clonotype was detected a few times. The chain carries TRBV18 and TRBJ2-1; a weak D match, TRBD1 (6 bases). Germline assignment: CDR1 KGHSH and CDR2 LQKENI. The CDR3 runs 14 residues. V gave up 1 base and J gave up 8 bases, with 12 bases separating them. CDR3: CASSPLQGTDEQFF. For the CDR3, the DNA is TGTGCCAGCTCACCACTACAGGGCACGGATGAGCAGTTCTTC.

The chain couples TRBV7-9 to TRBJ2-1, with 9 bases matching TRBD2. CDR1 SEHNR and CDR2 FQNEAQ come from the germline V gene (reference sequence). The trim removed 3 bases at V and 7 bases at J, leaving 7 bases unmatched. The CDR3 sequence is 15 residues long. In DNA, the CDR3 is TGTGCCAGCAGCTTTAGCGGGAGCGGGGGGAATGAGCAGTTCTTC. It is translated as CASSFSGSGGNEQFF.

Many counts were recorded for this clonotype. The V and J genes are TRBV12-3 or TRBV12-4 and TRBJ2-3; D is possibly TRBD2 (6 bases). Trimming removed 7 bases from V and 0 bases from J, with 17 bases in between. The CDR3 consists of 16 residues. This CDR3 is CASTPTRGTSTDTQYF. In DNA, the CDR3 is TGTGCCAGCACCCCTACCCGGGGGACTAGCACAGATACGCAGTATTTT.

This clonotype was recorded at least ten times. The genes are TRBV29-1 and TRBJ2-3; TRBD2 matches 8 bases. The V gene end was trimmed by 5 bases and the J gene end by 0 bases; junction bases not matched to a gene: 4. The CDR3 runs to 14 residues. Germline assignment: CDR1 SQVTM and CDR2 ANQGSEA. The CDR3 coding sequence is TGCAGCGTTACGGGGGGGGGGAGCACAGATACGCAGTATTTT. Its translation: CSVTGGGSTDTQYF.

The J gene is TRBJ2-7, the V gene TRBV29-1; TRBD2 agrees at 13 bases. The CDR3 is 16 residues long. The ends lost 2 bases at V and 2 bases at J; junction bases unmatched: 6. CDR1 SQVTM and CDR2 ANQGSEA come from the germline V gene. CDR3 in DNA: TGCAGCGTTGAACTTGGGACTAGCGGGGTGACCTACGAGCAGTACTTC. Translation gives CSVELGTSGVTYEQYF.

V is TRBV20-1 and J is TRBJ2-1; D is undetermined. The CDR3 runs 16 residues. The V gene's germline CDR1 is DFQATT and CDR2 SNEGSKA (reference sequence). V was clipped by 3 bases and J by 0 bases, with 15 bases between them. CDR3: CSASSVGRSSYNEQFF. The CDR3 DNA is TGCAGTGCTAGTTCTGTTGGGCGGAGCTCCTACAATGAGCAGTTCTTC.

Remarks on this clonotype: Relative to the germline gene, one junction end is altered; a read error may explain this. CDR3 protein: CASSLGTSQSTDTQYF. The DNA for the CDR3 is TGTGCTAGCAGCTTAGGTACCTCCCAAAGCACAGATACGCAGTATTTT. The rearrangement joins TRBV7-7 to TRBJ2-3; no clear D. Germline loops: CDR1 SSHAT, CDR2 FNYEAQ (reference sequence). The CDR3 has 16 residues.

This chain's CDR3 is CASSKLPSGKVETQYF. Here the CDR3 DNA reads TGTGCCAGCAGCAAACTGCCAAGCGGGAAGGTAGAGACCCAGTACTTC. The chain carries TRBV7-9 and TRBJ2-5; 7 bases fit TRBD2. Germline CDR1 is SEHNR and CDR2 is FQNEAQ (reference sequence). V was pared by 5 bases and J by 4 bases, with 13 bases of the junction left unmatched. The CDR3 runs to 16 residues.